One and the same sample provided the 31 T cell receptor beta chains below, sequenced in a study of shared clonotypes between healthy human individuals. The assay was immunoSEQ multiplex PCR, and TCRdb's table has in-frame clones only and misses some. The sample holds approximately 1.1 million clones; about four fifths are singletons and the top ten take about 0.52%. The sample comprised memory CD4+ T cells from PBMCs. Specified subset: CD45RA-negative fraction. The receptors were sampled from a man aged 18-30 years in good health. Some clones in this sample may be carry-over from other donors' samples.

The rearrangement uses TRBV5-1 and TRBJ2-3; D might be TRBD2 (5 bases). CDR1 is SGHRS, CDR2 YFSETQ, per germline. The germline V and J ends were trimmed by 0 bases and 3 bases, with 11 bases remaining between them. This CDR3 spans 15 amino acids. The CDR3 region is CASSLDGIATDTQYF. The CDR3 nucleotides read TGCGCCAGCAGCTTGGACGGGATAGCGACAGATACGCAGTATTTT.

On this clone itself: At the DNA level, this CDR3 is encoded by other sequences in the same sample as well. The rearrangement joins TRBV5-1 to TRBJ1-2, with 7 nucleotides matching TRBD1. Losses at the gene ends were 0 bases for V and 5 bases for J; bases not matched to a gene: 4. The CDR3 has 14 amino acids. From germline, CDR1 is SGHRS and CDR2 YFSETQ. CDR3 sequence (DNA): TGCGCCAGCAGCTTGGGACAGGGATCTTATGGCTACACCTTC. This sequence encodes CASSLGQGSYGYTF.

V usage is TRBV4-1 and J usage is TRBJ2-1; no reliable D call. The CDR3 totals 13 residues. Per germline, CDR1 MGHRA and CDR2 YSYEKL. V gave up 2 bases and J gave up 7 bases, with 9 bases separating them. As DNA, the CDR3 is TGCGCCAGCAGCCAAACACACACGAATGAGCAGTTCTTC. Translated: CASSQTHTNEQFF.

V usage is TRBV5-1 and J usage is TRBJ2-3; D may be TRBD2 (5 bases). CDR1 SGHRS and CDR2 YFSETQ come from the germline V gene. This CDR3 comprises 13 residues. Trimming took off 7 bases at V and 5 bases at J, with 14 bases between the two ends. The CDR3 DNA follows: TGCGCCAGCCGGCCTATCGGAGGAGATACGCAGTATTTT. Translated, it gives CASRPIGGDTQYF.

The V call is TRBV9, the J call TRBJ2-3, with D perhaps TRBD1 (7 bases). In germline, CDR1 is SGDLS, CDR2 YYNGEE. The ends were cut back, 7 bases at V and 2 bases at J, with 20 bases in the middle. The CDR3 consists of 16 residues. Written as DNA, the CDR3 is TGTGCCAGCGGAACCCGCGGGGACAGATCCACAGATACGCAGTATTTT. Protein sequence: CASGTRGDRSTDTQYF.

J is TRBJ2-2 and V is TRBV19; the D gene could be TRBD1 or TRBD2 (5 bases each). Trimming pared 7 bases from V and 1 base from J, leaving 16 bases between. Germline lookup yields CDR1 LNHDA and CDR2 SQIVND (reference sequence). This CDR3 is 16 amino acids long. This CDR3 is CASNGDRTGNTGELFF. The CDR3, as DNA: TGTGCCAGTAATGGGGACCGGACTGGGAACACCGGGGAGCTGTTTTTT.

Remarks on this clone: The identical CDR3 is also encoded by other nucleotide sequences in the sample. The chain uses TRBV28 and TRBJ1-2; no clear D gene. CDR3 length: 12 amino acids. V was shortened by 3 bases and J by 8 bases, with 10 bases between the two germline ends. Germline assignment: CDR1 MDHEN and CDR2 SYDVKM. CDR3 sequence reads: CASSFRGRGYTF. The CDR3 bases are TGTGCCAGCAGTTTTCGTGGCCGGGGCTACACCTTC.

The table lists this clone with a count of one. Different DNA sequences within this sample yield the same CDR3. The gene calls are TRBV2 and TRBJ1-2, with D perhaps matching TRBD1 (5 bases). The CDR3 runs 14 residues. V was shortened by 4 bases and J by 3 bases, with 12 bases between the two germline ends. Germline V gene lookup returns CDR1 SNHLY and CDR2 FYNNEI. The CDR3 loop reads CASSGGSGDYGYTF. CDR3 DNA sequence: TGTGCCAGCAGTGGGGGTTCGGGGGACTATGGCTACACCTTC.

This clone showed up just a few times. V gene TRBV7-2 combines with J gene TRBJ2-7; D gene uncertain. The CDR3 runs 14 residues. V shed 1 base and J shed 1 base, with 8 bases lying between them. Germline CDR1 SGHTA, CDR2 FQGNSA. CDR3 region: CASSLDRYSYEQYF. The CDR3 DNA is TGTGCCAGCAGCTTAGATAGGTATTCCTACGAGCAGTACTTC.

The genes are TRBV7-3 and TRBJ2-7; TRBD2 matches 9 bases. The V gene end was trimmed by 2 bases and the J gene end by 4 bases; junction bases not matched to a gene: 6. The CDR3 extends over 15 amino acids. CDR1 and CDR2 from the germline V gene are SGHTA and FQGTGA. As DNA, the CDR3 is TGTGCCAGCAGCTTATCGAGCGGGAGGCAATACGAGCAGTACTTC. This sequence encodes CASSLSSGRQYEQYF.

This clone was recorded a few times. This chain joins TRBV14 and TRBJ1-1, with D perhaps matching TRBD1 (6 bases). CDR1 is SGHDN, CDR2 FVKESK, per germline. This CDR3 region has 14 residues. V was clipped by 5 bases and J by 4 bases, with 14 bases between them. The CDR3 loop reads CASSEIHRVTEAFF. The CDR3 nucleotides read TGTGCCAGCAGCGAAATCCACAGGGTCACTGAAGCTTTCTTT. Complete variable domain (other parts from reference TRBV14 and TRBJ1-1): EAGVTQFPSHSVIEKGQTVTLRCDPISGHDNLYWYRRVMGKEIKFLLHFVKESKQDESGMPNNRFLAERTGGTYSTLKVQPAELEDSGVYFCASSEIHRVTEAFFGQGTRLTVV.

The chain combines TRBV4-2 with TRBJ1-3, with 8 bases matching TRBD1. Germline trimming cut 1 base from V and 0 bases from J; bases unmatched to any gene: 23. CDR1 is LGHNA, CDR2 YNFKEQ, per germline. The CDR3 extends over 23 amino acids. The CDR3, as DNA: TGTGCCAGCAGCCAAGTATTAATTTTTTTGGCAGGGGGCCGACTTGGCTCTGGAAACACCATATATTTT. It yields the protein CASSQVLIFLAGGRLGSGNTIYF.

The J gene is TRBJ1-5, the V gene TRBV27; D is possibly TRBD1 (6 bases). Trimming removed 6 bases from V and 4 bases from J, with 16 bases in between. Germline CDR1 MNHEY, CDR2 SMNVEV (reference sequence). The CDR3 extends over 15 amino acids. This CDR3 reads CASSPYREPNQPQHF. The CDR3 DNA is TGTGCCAGCAGCCCCTACAGGGAGCCAAATCAGCCCCAGCATTTT.

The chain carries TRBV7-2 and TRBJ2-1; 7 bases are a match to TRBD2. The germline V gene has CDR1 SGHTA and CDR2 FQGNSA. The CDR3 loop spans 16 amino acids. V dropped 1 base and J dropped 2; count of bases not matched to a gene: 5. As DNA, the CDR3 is TGTGCCAGCAGCTTAGGCACTAGCGTTACCTACAATGAGCAGTTCTTC. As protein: CASSLGTSVTYNEQFF.

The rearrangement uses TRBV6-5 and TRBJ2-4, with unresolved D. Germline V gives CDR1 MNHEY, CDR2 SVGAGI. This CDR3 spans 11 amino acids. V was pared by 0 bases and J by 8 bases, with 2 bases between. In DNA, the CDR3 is TGTGCCAGCAGTTACTCGCACATTCAGTACTTC. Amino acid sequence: CASSYSHIQYF.

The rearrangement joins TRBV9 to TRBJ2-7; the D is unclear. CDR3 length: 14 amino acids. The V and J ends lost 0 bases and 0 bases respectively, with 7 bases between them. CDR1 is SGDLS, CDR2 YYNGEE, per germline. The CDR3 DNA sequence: TGTGCCAGCAGCGTAGGGGCCAGCTCCTACGAGCAGTACTTC. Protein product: CASSVGASSYEQYF.

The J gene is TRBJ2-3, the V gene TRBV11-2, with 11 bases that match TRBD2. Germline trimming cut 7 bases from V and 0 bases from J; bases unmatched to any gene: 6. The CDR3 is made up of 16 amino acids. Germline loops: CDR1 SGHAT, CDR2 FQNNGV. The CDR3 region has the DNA TGTGCCAGCACGCCGGGACTAGCGGCAAGCACAGATACGCAGTATTTT. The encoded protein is CASTPGLAASTDTQYF.

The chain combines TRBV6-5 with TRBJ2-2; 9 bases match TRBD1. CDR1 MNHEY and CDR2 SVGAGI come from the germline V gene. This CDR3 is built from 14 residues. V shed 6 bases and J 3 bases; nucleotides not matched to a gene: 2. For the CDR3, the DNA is TGTGCCAGCAGGTGGACAGGGGACACCGGGGAGCTGTTTTTT. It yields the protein CASRWTGDTGELFF.

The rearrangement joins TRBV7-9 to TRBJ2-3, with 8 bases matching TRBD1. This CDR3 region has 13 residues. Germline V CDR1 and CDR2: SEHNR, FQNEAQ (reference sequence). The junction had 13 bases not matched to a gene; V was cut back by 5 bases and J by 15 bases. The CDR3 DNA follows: TGTGCCAGCAGCCCGGAAGGAGGGACAGGCGGCTATTTT. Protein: CASSPEGGTGGYF.

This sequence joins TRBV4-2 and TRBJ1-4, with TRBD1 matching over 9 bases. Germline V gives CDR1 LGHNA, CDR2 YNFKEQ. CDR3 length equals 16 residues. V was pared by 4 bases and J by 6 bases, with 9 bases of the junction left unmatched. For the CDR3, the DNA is TGTGCCAGCAGCCTAGTTCGGGGACAGGGTGATGAAAAACTGTTTTTT. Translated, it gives CASSLVRGQGDEKLFF.

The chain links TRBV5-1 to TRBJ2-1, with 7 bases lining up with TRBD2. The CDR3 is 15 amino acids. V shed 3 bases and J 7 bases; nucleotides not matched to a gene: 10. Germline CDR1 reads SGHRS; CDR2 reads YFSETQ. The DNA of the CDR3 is TGCGCCAGCAGCTCCCAATTTGGGGGGGAAAATGAGCAGTTCTTC. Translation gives CASSSQFGGENEQFF.

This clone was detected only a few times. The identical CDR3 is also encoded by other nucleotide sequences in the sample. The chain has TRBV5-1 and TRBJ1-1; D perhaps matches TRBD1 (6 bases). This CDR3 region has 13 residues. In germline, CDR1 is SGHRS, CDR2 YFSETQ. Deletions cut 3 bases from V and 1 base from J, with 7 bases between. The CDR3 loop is CASSSRGNTEAFF. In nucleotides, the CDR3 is TGCGCCAGCAGCTCCAGGGGGAACACTGAAGCTTTCTTT. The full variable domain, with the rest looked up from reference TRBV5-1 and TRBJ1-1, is KAGVTQTPRYLIKTRGQQVTLSCSPISGHRSVSWYQQTPGQGLQFLFEYFSETQRNKGNFPGRFSGRQFSNSRSEMNVSTLELGDSALYLCASSSRGNTEAFFGQGTRLTVV.

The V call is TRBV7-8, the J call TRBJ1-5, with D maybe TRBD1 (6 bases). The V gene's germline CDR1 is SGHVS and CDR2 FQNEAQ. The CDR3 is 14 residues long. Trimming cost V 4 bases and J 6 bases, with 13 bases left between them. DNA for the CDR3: TGTGCCAGCAGCTCCCGTGGGGGCGGTCAGCCCCAGCATTTT. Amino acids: CASSSRGGGQPQHF. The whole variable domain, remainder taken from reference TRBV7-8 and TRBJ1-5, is GAGVSQSPRYKVAKRGQDVALRCDPISGHVSLFWYQQALGQGPEFLTYFQNEAQLDKSGLPSDRFFAERPEGSVSTLKIQRTQQEDSAVYLCASSSRGGGQPQHFGDGTRLSIL.

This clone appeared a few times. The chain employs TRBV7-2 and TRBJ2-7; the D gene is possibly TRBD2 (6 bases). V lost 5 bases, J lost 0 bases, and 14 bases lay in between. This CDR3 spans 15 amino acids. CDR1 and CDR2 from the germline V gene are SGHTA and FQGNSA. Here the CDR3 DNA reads TGTGCCAGCAGCATTCGACAGACTAGCTCCTACGAGCAGTACTTC. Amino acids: CASSIRQTSSYEQYF.

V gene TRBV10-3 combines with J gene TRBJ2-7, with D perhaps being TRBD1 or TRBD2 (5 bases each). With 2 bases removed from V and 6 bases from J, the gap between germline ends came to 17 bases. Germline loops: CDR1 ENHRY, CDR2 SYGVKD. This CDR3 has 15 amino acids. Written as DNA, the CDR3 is TGTGCCATCAGTGAGCTCCGGGACCCCCTATCCGAGCAGTACTTC. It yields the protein CAISELRDPLSEQYF.

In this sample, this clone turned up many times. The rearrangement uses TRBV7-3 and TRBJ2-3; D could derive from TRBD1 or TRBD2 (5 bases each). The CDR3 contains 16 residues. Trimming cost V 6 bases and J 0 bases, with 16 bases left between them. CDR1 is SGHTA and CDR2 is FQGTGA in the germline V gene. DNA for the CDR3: TGTGCCAGCAGACCCGGGTGGGGCGGGAGCACAGATACGCAGTATTTT. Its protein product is CASRPGWGGSTDTQYF.

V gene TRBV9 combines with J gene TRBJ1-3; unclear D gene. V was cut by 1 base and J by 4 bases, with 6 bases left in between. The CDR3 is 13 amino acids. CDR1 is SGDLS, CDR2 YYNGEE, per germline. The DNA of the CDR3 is TGTGCCAGCAGCGTAACAACAGGAAACACCATATATTTT. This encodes CASSVTTGNTIYF.

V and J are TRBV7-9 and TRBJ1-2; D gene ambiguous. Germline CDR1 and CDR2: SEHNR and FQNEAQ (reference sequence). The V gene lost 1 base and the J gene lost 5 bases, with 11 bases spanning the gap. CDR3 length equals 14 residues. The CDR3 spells CASSLVPGEYGYTF. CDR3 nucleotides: TGTGCCAGCAGCTTAGTTCCCGGGGAATATGGCTACACCTTC.

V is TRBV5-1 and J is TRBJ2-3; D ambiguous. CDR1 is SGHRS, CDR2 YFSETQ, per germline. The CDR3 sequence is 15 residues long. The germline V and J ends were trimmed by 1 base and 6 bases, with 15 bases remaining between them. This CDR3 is CASSLSRPQADTQYF. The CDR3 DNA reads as TGCGCCAGCAGCTTGAGTCGGCCCCAGGCGGATACGCAGTATTTT. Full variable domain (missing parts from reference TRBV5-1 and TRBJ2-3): KAGVTQTPRYLIKTRGQQVTLSCSPISGHRSVSWYQQTPGQGLQFLFEYFSETQRNKGNFPGRFSGRQFSNSRSEMNVSTLELGDSALYLCASSLSRPQADTQYFGPGTRLTVL.

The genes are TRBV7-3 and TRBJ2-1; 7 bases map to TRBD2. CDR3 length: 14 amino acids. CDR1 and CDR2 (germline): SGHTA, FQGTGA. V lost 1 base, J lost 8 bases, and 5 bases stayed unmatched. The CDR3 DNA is TGTGCCAGCAGCTTAAATTCTGCGGGAGATGAGCAGTTCTTC. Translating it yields CASSLNSAGDEQFF.

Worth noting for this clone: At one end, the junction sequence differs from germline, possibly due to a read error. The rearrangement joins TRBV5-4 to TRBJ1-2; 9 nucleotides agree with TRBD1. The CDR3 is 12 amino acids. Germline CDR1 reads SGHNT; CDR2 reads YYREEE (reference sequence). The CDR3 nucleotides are TGTGCCAGCAGTTGGGACAGGGATGGCCACACCTTC. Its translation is CASSWDRDGHTF.